The 31 T cell receptor beta chains given below trace back to one sample, sequenced in a study of glioma-infiltrating T cells. Using RNA template, CDR3s of TCR alpha and beta were amplified with iRepertoire arm-PCR. Each CDR3 protein gets one entry after TCRdb re-called the multiplex PCR reads with MiXCR. The data contain 300,000 to 450,000 distinct CDR3 sequences, 35% to 45% of them singletons. The source material was glioma tissue, nonneoplastic brain tissue, or PBMCs (not recorded which). Receptor source: a human donor with low-grade glioma or glioblastoma, undergoing nonglioma brain surgery, or in good health (not recorded which).

The CDR3 DNA reads as TGTGCCAGCAGCGTAGCGGGAGAGGGGTACAATGAGCAGTTCTTC. It specifies CASSVAGEGYNEQFF. The chain links TRBV27 to TRBJ2-1; 9 nucleotides match TRBD2. Losses at the gene ends were 6 bases for V and 4 bases for J; bases not matched to a gene: 7. CDR3 length: 15 amino acids. Germline CDR1 MNHEY, CDR2 SMNVEV (reference sequence).

V and J are TRBV19 and TRBJ1-1, with D perhaps matching TRBD1 (5 bases). Trimming stripped 6 bases from V and 1 base from J, with 15 bases between. Germline-derived CDR1 and CDR2 are LNHDA and SQIVND (reference sequence). This CDR3 is built from 15 residues. CDR3 in amino acids: CASSFADTENTEAFF. The CDR3 DNA is TGTGCCAGTAGCTTCGCGGACACGGAGAACACTGAAGCTTTCTTT. Full variable domain (remainder filled in from reference TRBV19 and TRBJ1-1): DGGITQSPKYLFRKEGQNVTLSCEQNLNHDAMYWYRQDPGQGLRLIYYSQIVNDFQKGDIAEGYSVSREKKESFPLTVTSAQKNPTAFYLCASSFADTENTEAFFGQGTRLTVV.

The sample holds a few counts of this clonotype. The CDR3 protein is CASSYQLPGEAFF. As DNA, the CDR3 is TGTGCCAGCAGTTATCAGTTACCTGGAGAAGCTTTCTTT. The chain uses TRBV6-2 or TRBV6-3 and TRBJ1-1, with no clear D. The germline CDR1 and CDR2 sequences are MNHEY and SVGEGT. The V end lost 3 bases, the J end lost 8 bases, and 13 bases lay between the germline ends. This CDR3 has 13 residues.

This clonotype was observed at least ten times. This sequence joins TRBV7-2 and TRBJ1-5; D not resolved. From germline, CDR1 is SGHTA and CDR2 FQGNSA. V lost 1 base, J lost 5 bases, and 12 bases lay in between. CDR3 length: 15 amino acids. CDR3 nucleotides: TGTGCCAGCAGCTTAGGCGGGTCTATTCATCAGCCCCAGCATTTT. Its protein is CASSLGGSIHQPQHF.

This clonotype turned up a few times. The chain combines TRBV5-4 with TRBJ2-7; a possible D gene is TRBD2 (5 bases). This CDR3 spans 14 amino acids. Trimming pared 4 bases from V and 1 base from J, leaving 12 bases between. Germline loops: CDR1 SGHNT, CDR2 YYREEE (reference sequence). The CDR3, as DNA: TGTGCCAGCAGCAAAGGCACGGGATCCTACGAGCAGTACTTC. This encodes CASSKGTGSYEQYF.

Note on this clonotype: A much larger clonotype is one base distant, so this may be a read error. The rearrangement joins TRBV20-1 to TRBJ2-3, with 7 positions matching TRBD2. The CDR3 is 14 amino acids. V was clipped by 4 bases and J by 4 bases; unmatched bases: 8. Per germline, CDR1 DFQATT and CDR2 SNEGSKA (reference sequence). CDR3 nucleotides: TGCAGTGCTACCCGTGCTAGCGGAGCAGATACGCAGTATTTT. Translated: CSATRASGADTQYF.

This clonotype has a handful of counts. V is TRBV2 and J is TRBJ1-2, with TRBD1 matching 8 bases. This CDR3 contains 14 residues. Germline values: CDR1 SNHLY, CDR2 FYNNEI. Unmatched junction bases numbered 5, after V lost 1 base and J lost 7 bases. Here the CDR3 reads CASSEEQGAGGYTF. CDR3 bases: TGTGCCAGCAGTGAAGAGCAGGGGGCCGGTGGCTACACCTTC.

This clonotype was found many times. Here the CDR3 reads CASSFRFGSPLHF. The CDR3 region has the DNA TGTGCCAGCAGTTTTCGATTCGGTTCACCCCTCCACTTT. The V gene is TRBV28, the J gene TRBJ1-6; D call uncertain. Trimming left V 3 bases short and J 9 bases short, with 9 bases between. Germline loops: CDR1 MDHEN, CDR2 SYDVKM. This CDR3 has 13 amino acids.

The J gene is TRBJ2-7, the V gene TRBV7-2; 7 bases line up with TRBD2. V lost 2 bases and J lost 5; bases outside the gene matches: 9. The CDR3 consists of 15 residues. Looked up from germline, CDR1 is SGHTA and CDR2 is FQGNSA. For the CDR3, the DNA is TGTGCCAGCAGCTTATTGGCGGGAGTCTTGGACGAGCAGTACTTC. Translated: CASSLLAGVLDEQYF.

This clonotype was seen at least ten times. The J gene is TRBJ2-7, the V gene TRBV25-1; 8 bases match TRBD1. Germline V gives CDR1 MGHDK, CDR2 SYGVNS. V was pared by 5 bases and J by 2 bases, with 8 bases of the junction left unmatched. This CDR3 has 15 residues. The CDR3 coding sequence is TGTGCCAGCAGTACTAGACAGGGGAATACCTACGAGCAGTACTTC. Amino acids: CASSTRQGNTYEQYF.

The chain carries TRBV29-1 and TRBJ2-1; D gene unclear. Trimming removed 7 bases at V and 0 bases at J, with 10 bases between. The CDR3 totals 13 residues. CDR1 is SQVTM, CDR2 ANQGSEA, per germline. The chain's CDR3 is CSGAPSSYNEQFF. As DNA, the CDR3 is TGCAGCGGAGCCCCGAGCTCCTACAATGAGCAGTTCTTC.

This clonotype showed up just a few times. This sequence joins TRBV6-6 and TRBJ2-7, with D possibly being TRBD2 (6 bases). Germline CDR1 and CDR2: MNHNY and SVGAGI (reference sequence). CDR3 size: 15 residues. V lost 0 bases, J lost 2 bases, and 11 bases lay in between. This chain's CDR3 is CASSYSGTAPYEQYF. CDR3 in DNA: TGTGCCAGCAGTTACTCGGGGACTGCCCCCTACGAGCAGTACTTC.

The V gene is TRBV29-1, the J gene TRBJ2-2; D is unresolved. CDR1 and CDR2 from the germline V gene are SQVTM and ANQGSEA. V gave up 0 bases and J gave up 5 bases, with 7 bases separating them. CDR3 length: 13 residues. CDR3 sequence: CSVEEYGTGELFF. For the CDR3, the DNA is TGCAGCGTTGAAGAATACGGGACCGGGGAGCTGTTTTTT.

In this sample, this clonotype turned up many times. The chain combines TRBV20-1 with TRBJ2-3, with TRBD1 identical over 9 bases. This CDR3 contains 15 residues. Trimming cost V 8 bases and J 4 bases; bases outside gene matches: 13. Germline CDR1 reads DFQATT; CDR2 reads SNEGSKA (reference sequence). This CDR3 reads CSSFGPGQGADTQYF. The DNA of the CDR3 is TGCAGTTCTTTCGGACCGGGACAGGGAGCAGATACGCAGTATTTT.

This clonotype was counted many times. J is TRBJ2-1 and V is TRBV20-1, with 9 bases that match TRBD2. This CDR3 spans 16 amino acids. Germline loops: CDR1 DFQATT, CDR2 SNEGSKA (reference sequence). The J segment lost 1 base and the V segment lost 4 bases, leaving 8 bases of the junction unmatched. The CDR3 coding sequence is TGCAGTGCTATAAGGCCTAGCGGGGTATCCTACAATGAGCAGTTCTTC. Its translation: CSAIRPSGVSYNEQFF.

This chain connects TRBV4-2 to TRBJ2-7, with a possible D match to TRBD2 (5 bases). Trimming stripped 5 bases from V and 2 bases from J, with 13 bases between. CDR1 LGHNA and CDR2 YNFKEQ come from the germline V gene. The CDR3 sequence is 14 residues long. The CDR3 nucleotides are TGTGCCAGCAGCTTGGGAGACGGGACCTACGAGCAGTACTTC. This encodes CASSLGDGTYEQYF.

A remark on this clonotype: The germline gene is not matched at one end of the junction; a read error may be the cause. The chain recombines TRBV24-1 with TRBJ2-1, with TRBD2 matching 10 bases. Germline V gene sequence: CDR1 KGHDR, CDR2 SFDVKD. The CDR3 sequence is 15 residues long. CDR3 sequence: CASSPRGLATDEQFF. For the CDR3, the DNA is TGTGCCAGCAGTCCAAGGGGACTAGCGACCGATGAGCAGTTCTTC.

Worth noting for this clonotype: This sequence may be a read error, since a much larger clone differs from it by one base. This sequence joins TRBV27 and TRBJ1-3, with 7 bases identical to TRBD1. This CDR3 has 18 residues. Germline lookup yields CDR1 MNHEY and CDR2 SMNVEV (reference sequence). V dropped 5 bases and J dropped 4; count of bases not matched to a gene: 17. CDR3 loop: CASSPTIHGTAKGNTIYF. As DNA, the CDR3 is TGTGCCAGCAGTCCTACGATCCACGGGACAGCCAAAGGAAACACCATATATTTT.

The chain carries TRBV10-3 and TRBJ2-7; either TRBD1 or TRBD2 may supply D (5 bases each). The V end was cut by 8 bases, the J end by 0 bases, with 11 bases between. Per germline, CDR1 ENHRY and CDR2 SYGVKD. This CDR3 is built from 13 residues. The CDR3 sequence is CAIGHRDSYEQYF. CDR3 bases: TGTGCCATCGGACATCGGGACTCCTACGAGCAGTACTTC.

This rearrangement joins TRBV27 to TRBJ2-7; 14 positions match TRBD2. The CDR3 runs 18 residues. CDR1 and CDR2 (germline): MNHEY, SMNVEV (reference sequence). The junction had 10 bases not matched to a gene; V was cut back by 4 bases and J by 2 bases. CDR3 amino acids: CASSSQTSGRGRPYEQYF. CDR3 nucleotide sequence: TGTGCCAGCAGTTCCCAGACTAGCGGGAGGGGCAGACCCTACGAGCAGTACTTC.

In its sample, this clonotype was seen many times. As DNA, the CDR3 is TGTGCCAGCAGCCCCGGCGGCGGGAGGGATTACGAGCAGTACTTC. Protein product: CASSPGGGRDYEQYF. The rearrangement uses TRBV4-2 and TRBJ2-7; 9 nucleotides agree with TRBD2. The CDR3 loop spans 15 amino acids. Trimming at V came to 4 bases and at J to 4 bases, leaving 8 bases not matched to a gene. Germline V CDR1 and CDR2: LGHNA, YNFKEQ.

A note on this clonotype: A much larger clonotype is one base distant, so this may be a read error. The J gene is TRBJ1-1, the V gene TRBV6-2 or TRBV6-3, with TRBD1 as a possible D gene (5 bases). The CDR3 extends over 14 amino acids. Germline V gene data show CDR1 as MNHEY and CDR2 as SVGEGT. The chain's CDR3 is CAGSYDMGDTEAFF. CDR3 in DNA: TGTGCCGGCAGTTACGATATGGGGGACACTGAAGCTTTCTTT.

On this clonotype itself: A much more abundant neighbour one base away suggests this may be a read error. The V and J genes are TRBV6-2 or TRBV6-3 and TRBJ2-7; TRBD2 might be the D (6 bases). Germline loops: CDR1 MNHEY, CDR2 SVGEGT. This CDR3 has 19 amino acids. Between the trimmed V and J ends, which lost 5 bases and 2 bases, there was a span of 28 bases. In DNA, the CDR3 is TGTGCCAGCAGTCGTCTACTCTCCCTTGGGGGGAAACTTCCCTACGAGCAGTACTTC. Protein product: CASSRLLSLGGKLPYEQYF.

Of note for this clonotype: Since the CDR3 does not end with the conserved phenylalanine or tryptophan, this likely comes from a read error. The rearrangement links TRBV20-1 to TRBJ2-7; 11 nucleotides agree with TRBD2. With 7 bases clipped from V and 4 bases from J, the junction kept 12 bases outside the gene matches. The CDR3 extends over 15 amino acids. Germline CDR1 reads DFQATT; CDR2 reads SNEGSKA (reference sequence). The CDR3 nucleotides are TGCAGTGTCCGACTAGCGGGAATCCCTGCATACGAGCAGTACTCC. This gives the protein CSVRLAGIPAYEQYS.

This clonotype was observed a handful of times. J is TRBJ2-1 and V is TRBV7-2; 7 nucleotides align to TRBD2. Looked up from germline, CDR1 is SGHTA and CDR2 is FQGNSA. CDR3 size: 15 residues. V shed 2 bases, J shed 3 bases, and the junction held 4 bases outside the gene matches. In nucleotides, the CDR3 is TGTGCCAGCAGCTTAAACCCTAGCGGCTACAATGAGCAGTTCTTC. Translating it yields CASSLNPSGYNEQFF.

Many counts were recorded for this clonotype. The chain combines TRBV28 with TRBJ1-2; TRBD1 is a possible D gene (6 bases). This CDR3 contains 16 residues. From germline, CDR1 is MDHEN and CDR2 SYDVKM. The V gene lost 8 bases and the J gene lost 0 bases, with 19 bases spanning the gap. The CDR3 protein is CASLTMRQEANYGYTF. In DNA form, the CDR3 reads TGTGCCAGCTTAACTATGAGACAGGAGGCTAACTATGGCTACACCTTC.

On this clonotype: One base away lies a much larger clone, so this may be a sequencing read error. The chain joins TRBV6-2 or TRBV6-3 to TRBJ2-1, with D uncertain. This CDR3 is 11 amino acids long. The V gene's germline CDR1 is MNHEY and CDR2 SVGEGT. V lost 7 bases, J lost 10 bases, and 11 bases lay in between. This chain's CDR3 is CASTKPYEQFF. Here the CDR3 DNA reads TGTGCCAGCACTAAACCTTACGAGCAGTTCTTC.

This clonotype came up a few times. V usage is TRBV27 and J usage is TRBJ2-5; 10 positions match TRBD2. Per the germline V gene, CDR1 is MNHEY and CDR2 is SMNVEV (reference sequence). The length of the CDR3 is 15 residues. V shed 1 base and J 4 bases; nucleotides not matched to a gene: 3. The CDR3: CASSLFLAGVETQYF. DNA for the CDR3: TGTGCCAGCAGTTTATTCCTAGCGGGAGTAGAGACCCAGTACTTC.

In this sample, this clonotype turned up many times. The rearrangement joins TRBV27 to TRBJ1-1; TRBD1 agrees at 7 bases. Trimming removed 1 base from V and 1 base from J; junction bases left unmatched: 3. Germline V gene data show CDR1 as MNHEY and CDR2 as SMNVEV (reference sequence). The CDR3 covers 15 residues. Here the CDR3 reads CASSLWGQRNTEAFF. CDR3 nucleotides: TGTGCCAGCAGTTTATGGGGACAGAGGAACACTGAAGCTTTCTTT.

This clonotype was observed a few times. The chain combines TRBV11-1 with TRBJ1-1; tentative D call: TRBD1 (5 bases). Germline V gene lookup returns CDR1 SGHAT and CDR2 FQDESV (reference sequence). The V end was cut by 5 bases, the J end by 2 bases, with 30 bases between. This CDR3 comprises 20 residues. The DNA for the CDR3 is TGTGCCAGCAGCCCTCCTACGCGGGACCTAACGGGAGGGCTAAACACTGAAGCTTTCTTT. The encoded protein is CASSPPTRDLTGGLNTEAFF.

The chain joins TRBV3-1 to TRBJ2-7; 10 bases match TRBD2. The J segment lost 4 bases and the V segment lost 3 bases, leaving 6 bases of the junction unmatched. Germline CDR1 and CDR2: LGHDT and YNNKEL (reference sequence). This CDR3 is 15 amino acids long. CDR3 in amino acids: CASSQGAGGWYEQYF. DNA of the CDR3: TGTGCCAGCAGCCAGGGAGCGGGAGGGTGGTACGAGCAGTACTTC.